Listed here are 9 T cell receptor beta chains from one sample, sequenced in a study of early stage breast cancer tumors. TCRdb's copy holds only in-frame clones and misses some; the assay was immunoSEQ multiplex PCR. The sample holds about 70,000 clones, around 80% seen once. The material sequenced was blood. These TCRs come from a person aged 40 to 50 with breast cancer.

This clone was observed a few times. The gene calls are TRBV20-1 and TRBJ1-2; no reliable D call. Germline lookup yields CDR1 DFQATT and CDR2 SNEGSKA (reference sequence). The CDR3 length is 10 residues. Deletions cut 0 bases from V and 7 bases from J, with 3 bases between. The CDR3 sequence is CSARDGGYTF. CDR3 sequence (DNA): TGCAGTGCTAGAGATGGTGGCTACACCTTC.

This chain joins TRBV11-1 and TRBJ1-1; D might be TRBD1 (6 bases). This CDR3 is built from 16 residues. In germline, CDR1 is SGHAT, CDR2 FQDESV (reference sequence). Trimming removed 3 bases at V and 0 bases at J, with 14 bases between. CDR3 DNA: TGTGCCAGCAGCTTGGGGGCGAGACCGATGAACACTGAAGCTTTCTTT. Translating gives CASSLGARPMNTEAFF.

This chain links TRBV19 with TRBJ2-2, with 8 bases matching TRBD1. The CDR3 has 14 amino acids. Germline lookup yields CDR1 LNHDA and CDR2 SQIVND (reference sequence). V lost 5 bases and J lost 4; bases outside the gene matches: 3. For the CDR3, the DNA is TGTGCCAGTAGTTTTGGACAGGGCACCGGGGAGCTGTTTTTT. Translating gives CASSFGQGTGELFF.

The chain couples TRBV5-1 to TRBJ2-3, with D perhaps matching TRBD2 (7 bases). The CDR3 extends over 15 amino acids. Germline V CDR1 and CDR2: SGHRS, YFSETQ. Trimming removed 4 bases at V and 5 bases at J, with 17 bases between. CDR3 DNA sequence: TGCGCCAGCAGCCCGAAGGGGGGGCAAGTAGATACGCAGTATTTT. Translation gives CASSPKGGQVDTQYF. Supplemented by reference TRBV5-1 and TRBJ2-3, the full variable domain reads KAGVTQTPRYLIKTRGQQVTLSCSPISGHRSVSWYQQTPGQGLQFLFEYFSETQRNKGNFPGRFSGRQFSNSRSEMNVSTLELGDSALYLCASSPKGGQVDTQYFGPGTRLTVL.

In this sample, this clone turned up a few times. This sequence joins TRBV7-6 and TRBJ2-7, with D tentatively TRBD1 (5 bases). The CDR3 covers 13 residues. The germline V and J ends were trimmed by 0 bases and 5 bases, with 8 bases remaining between them. Germline V CDR1 and CDR2: SGHVS, FNYEAQ. CDR3 bases: TGTGCCAGCAGCTTAGCGAGACAGAACGAGCAGTACTTC. It translates to CASSLARQNEQYF.

J is TRBJ2-5 and V is TRBV6-1; D is unclear. Germline V gives CDR1 MNHNS, CDR2 SASEGT. V lost 5 bases to trimming and J lost 10 bases, with 8 bases between them. The CDR3 has 10 amino acids. The CDR3: CASSTKNQYF. CDR3 nucleotides: TGTGCCAGCAGTACGAAGAACCAGTACTTC.

This clone occurred a few times. The rearrangement uses TRBV18 and TRBJ2-3, with 11 bases lining up with TRBD2. Trimming took 0 bases from V and 4 from J; bases not matched to a gene: 0. Germline loops: CDR1 KGHSH, CDR2 LQKENI. The CDR3 spans 15 residues. This CDR3 reads CASSPPLAGADTQYF. As DNA, the CDR3 is TGTGCCAGCTCACCACCACTAGCGGGAGCAGATACGCAGTATTTT.

This clone was recorded only once. The CDR3 sequence is CASSLGGPGANVLTF. In nucleotides, the CDR3 is TGTGCCAGCAGTTTAGGGGGGCCTGGGGCCAACGTCCTGACTTTC. V gene TRBV28 combines with J gene TRBJ2-6, with D perhaps matching TRBD1 or TRBD2 (6 bases each). Germline CDR1 MDHEN, CDR2 SYDVKM. V gave up 2 bases and J gave up 2 bases, with 7 bases separating them. The CDR3 spans 15 residues.

The CDR3: CATSRDRLAVTDTQYF. Here the CDR3 DNA reads TGTGCCACCAGCAGAGATAGACTAGCGGTTACAGATACGCAGTATTTT. The chain is built from TRBV15 and TRBJ2-3, with TRBD2 matching 9 bases. In germline, CDR1 is LNHNV, CDR2 YYDKDF (reference sequence). Trimming at V came to 0 bases and at J to 3 bases, leaving 4 bases not matched to a gene. This CDR3 region has 16 residues.